This T cell receptor beta chain was identified during a study of T-cell reconstitution after alpha-beta-depleted transplantation in children. Germline loops: CDR1 SGDLS, CDR2 YYNGEE. The CDR3 spans 16 residues. V trimming: 4 bases; J trimming: 6 bases; junction bases outside the gene matches: 14. Preparing the TCRbeta library involved the use of unique molecular identifiers. Via MiXCR, TCRdb re-called the PCR reads, giving one row per CDR3 protein. Of about 460,000 distinct CDR3 sequences in the sample, 9.5% to 12% were seen once. The sequence derives from a female patient aged 2 to 10 who had a stem cell transplant for aplastic anemia, so the T cells may come from the graft donor. This chain uses TRBV9 with TRBJ1-2; 8 bases fit TRBD1. The source was PBMCs, mostly from graft donor cells, collected 180 days after TCRalphabeta/CD19-depleted stem cell transplant. DNA for the CDR3: TGTGCCAGCAGCACCCCCCGGGACAGGCTATCTAATGGCTACACCTTC. It translates to CASSTPRDRLSNGYTF.